One and the same sample provided the 31 T cell receptor beta chains below, sequenced in a study of low-dose radiotherapy and immunotherapy resistance in tumors. TRAV and TRBV primers primed cDNA for both TCRalpha and TCRbeta. TCRs were amplified for around 21 PCR cycles with a constant-region primer and V-primer adapter. TCRdb processed the reads anew with MiXCR; each CDR3 protein has one entry. The sample has almost 40,000 distinct CDR3 sequences, 25% to 40% seen once. Time point given: before trial treatment. The sequencing here drew on PBMCs, taken before treatment. The origin of the receptors is a male donor with gallbladder cancer.

The chain uses TRBV7-2 and TRBJ2-7; 9 nucleotides agree with TRBD1. CDR1 and CDR2 (germline): SGHTA, FQGNSA. J gave up 6 bases and V 1 base, and 10 bases lay outside the gene matches. The CDR3 contains 16 residues. CDR3 bases: TGTGCCAGCAGCTTAGTACCGGGACAGGGAACCGCCGAGCAGTACTTC. Translating gives CASSLVPGQGTAEQYF.

This clonotype was detected many times. This chain links TRBV3-1 with TRBJ2-7; 9 bases match TRBD2. The CDR3 runs to 16 residues. The germline V gene has CDR1 LGHDT and CDR2 YNNKEL (reference sequence). Trimming cost V 1 base and J 0 bases; bases outside gene matches: 4. The CDR3 region is CASSQGLAGLSYEQYF. The CDR3 nucleotides are TGTGCCAGCAGCCAAGGGCTAGCGGGGCTCTCCTACGAGCAGTACTTC.

This clonotype was counted many times. The chain joins TRBV14 to TRBJ2-1, with 10 bases fitting TRBD2. V lost 5 bases and J lost 3; bases outside the gene matches: 1. Germline V gene sequence: CDR1 SGHDN, CDR2 FVKESK. CDR3 length equals 14 residues. As DNA, the CDR3 is TGTGCCAGCAGCTCTAGCGGGAGCTACAATGAGCAGTTCTTC. Translation gives CASSSSGSYNEQFF.

This chain links TRBV7-9 with TRBJ2-7; D is unresolved. In germline, CDR1 is SEHNR, CDR2 FQNEAQ (reference sequence). The CDR3 sequence is 12 residues long. Trimming shortened V by 5 bases and J by 4 bases, and 9 bases separated the two germline ends. The CDR3 DNA follows: TGTGCCAGCAGCGAGACACTGTACGAGCAGTACTTC. It is translated as CASSETLYEQYF.

This clonotype was counted between two and nine times. The chain employs TRBV12-3 or TRBV12-4 and TRBJ1-2; the match to TRBD1 covers 9 bases. The CDR3 is 16 amino acids. The ends lost 5 bases at V and 4 bases at J; junction bases unmatched: 11. The CDR3 DNA follows: TGTGCCAGCAGTCTCGAGGACAGGGGCCTCCTCTATGGCTACACCTTC. Residues: CASSLEDRGLLYGYTF.

This clonotype is a singleton in its sample. The CDR3 DNA reads as TGCGCCAGCCGAACCGAGAACACTGAAGCTTTCTTT. It codes for CASRTENTEAFF. This rearrangement joins TRBV5-1 to TRBJ1-1; D gene uncertain. Trimming cost V 7 bases and J 1 base, with 8 bases left between them. Germline values: CDR1 SGHRS, CDR2 YFSETQ. There are 12 residues in the CDR3. The variable domain in full, completed from reference TRBV5-1 and TRBJ1-1, reads KAGVTQTPRYLIKTRGQQVTLSCSPISGHRSVSWYQQTPGQGLQFLFEYFSETQRNKGNFPGRFSGRQFSNSRSEMNVSTLELGDSALYLCASRTENTEAFFGQGTRLTVV.

This clonotype is medium-sized. The chain combines TRBV24-1 with TRBJ2-1; tentatively, D is TRBD2 (5 bases). CDR1 and CDR2 (germline): KGHDR, SFDVKD. V shed 6 bases and J shed 2 bases, with 16 bases lying between them. CDR3 length: 16 amino acids. CDR3 protein: CATSKEAGSTYNEQFF. In DNA form, the CDR3 reads TGTGCCACCAGTAAAGAGGCGGGTTCGACCTACAATGAGCAGTTCTTC.

The chain employs TRBV6-2 or TRBV6-3 and TRBJ2-2; D uncertain. V lost 5 bases, J lost 0 bases, and 10 bases lay in between. Germline loops: CDR1 MNHEY, CDR2 SVGEGT. CDR3 length: 15 residues. The CDR3 here is CASSEEAANTGELFF. The CDR3 DNA is TGTGCCAGCAGTGAAGAGGCGGCGAACACCGGGGAGCTGTTTTTT.

In its sample, this clonotype was seen many times. This chain links TRBV6-2 or TRBV6-3 with TRBJ2-2; D unresolved. The CDR3 contains 13 residues. CDR1 MNHEY and CDR2 SVGEGT come from the germline V gene. V was cut by 7 bases and J by 2 bases, with 8 bases left in between. The DNA for the CDR3 is TGTGCCAGCATGCAGACTAACACCGGGGAGCTGTTTTTT. It specifies CASMQTNTGELFF.

This clonotype was seen ten or more times. J is TRBJ1-2 and V is TRBV18; tentatively, D is TRBD1 (5 bases). Per germline, CDR1 KGHSH and CDR2 LQKENI. V gave up 1 base and J gave up 3 bases, with 12 bases separating them. CDR3 length: 15 residues. DNA for the CDR3: TGTGCCAGCTCACCACGCCAGGGTTCGGACTATGGCTACACCTTC. Amino acid sequence: CASSPRQGSDYGYTF.

This clonotype was counted between two and nine times. A far larger clone is one base from this, pointing to a likely read error. The V call is TRBV5-1, the J call TRBJ2-7; D not resolved. CDR1 and CDR2 (germline): SGHRS, YFSETQ. The CDR3 is 12 amino acids. Deletions cut 2 bases from V and 7 bases from J, with 10 bases between. Written as DNA, the CDR3 is TGCGCCAGCAGCTTTAGCTCGAATGAGCAGTACTTC. It specifies CASSFSSNEQYF.

Relative to its sample, this clonotype is medium-sized. V usage is TRBV29-1 and J usage is TRBJ2-3; D possibly matches TRBD1 or TRBD2 (5 bases each). CDR3 length equals 15 residues. Germline assignment: CDR1 SQVTM and CDR2 ANQGSEA. Trimming took off 2 bases at V and 0 bases at J, with 12 bases between the two ends. The CDR3 sequence is CSVELGERSTDTQYF. The CDR3 region has the DNA TGCAGCGTTGAACTGGGGGAGCGGAGCACAGATACGCAGTATTTT.

For this clonotype: It is likely a read error: a sequence one base away is far more abundant. V is TRBV13 and J is TRBJ2-5; a possible D gene is TRBD2 (6 bases). The V gene lost 3 bases and the J gene lost 2 bases, with 16 bases spanning the gap. Germline-derived CDR1 and CDR2 are PRHDT and FYEKMQ (reference sequence). The CDR3 sequence is 16 residues long. DNA of the CDR3: TGTGCCAGCAGCTTGGGCTTTTCGACTAGACAAGAGACCCAGTACTTC. Its translation is CASSLGFSTRQETQYF. Complete variable domain (other parts from reference TRBV13 and TRBJ2-5): AAGVIQSPRHLIKEKRETATLKCYPIPRHDTVYWYQQGPGQDPQFLISFYEKMQSDKGSIPDRFSAQQFSDYHSELNMSSLELGDSALYFCASSLGFSTRQETQYFGPGTRLLVL.

This clonotype was counted ten times or more. The CDR3 reads CATGRPLRLNNEQFF. The CDR3 DNA reads as TGTGCCACTGGGAGGCCCCTTAGACTAAACAATGAGCAGTTCTTC. V and J are TRBV6-2 or TRBV6-3 and TRBJ2-1, with TRBD2 as a possible D gene (6 bases). The germline V and J ends were trimmed by 10 bases and 5 bases, with 21 bases remaining between them. The germline V gene encodes CDR1 MNHEY and CDR2 SVGEGT. This CDR3 spans 15 amino acids.

This clonotype showed up many times. This chain uses TRBV21-1 with TRBJ2-5; TRBD1, the table's D call, lacks a check against the DNA. TRBV21-1 is labeled a pseudogene. The CDR3 runs 14 residues. The CDR3 sequence is CASSKYRGLETQYF. The CDR3 DNA reads as TGTGCCAGCAGCAAATACAGGGGGCTTGAGACCCAGTACTTC.

Notes on this clonotype: A far bigger clonotype differs at one base, so this is likely a read error. The chain has TRBV13 and TRBJ1-4; no definite D call. Per the germline V gene, CDR1 is PRHDT and CDR2 is FYEKMQ (reference sequence). The CDR3 extends over 14 amino acids. CDR3 sequence (DNA): TGTGCCAGCAGTGGACGGCAGACTAATAAAAAACTGTTTTTT. This sequence encodes CASSGRQTNKKLFF. The full variable domain, rest sourced from reference TRBV13 and TRBJ1-4, is AAGVIQSPRHLIKEKRETATLKCYPIPRHDTVYWYQQGPGQDPQFLISFYEKMQSDKGSIPDRFSAQQFSDYHSELNMSSLELGDSALYFCASSGRQTNKKLFFGSGTQLSVL.

The sample holds many counts of this clonotype. The V and J genes are TRBV30 and TRBJ2-7, with 8 bases matching TRBD2. Unmatched junction bases numbered 12, after V lost 5 bases and J lost 6 bases. The V gene's germline CDR1 is GTSNPN and CDR2 SVGIG (reference sequence). The CDR3 has 14 amino acids. In DNA form, the CDR3 reads TGTGCCTGGCTCCCGGGAGCGGGAGACGCCGAGCAGTACTTC. Translated: CAWLPGAGDAEQYF.

There are many counts of this clonotype. The V gene is TRBV9, the J gene TRBJ2-1, with D possibly being TRBD1 (7 bases). Germline CDR1 is SGDLS and CDR2 is YYNGEE. CDR3 length: 16 amino acids. Trimming stripped 0 bases from V and 3 bases from J, with 13 bases between. The CDR3 region is CASSVVGGGDYNEQFF. In DNA, the CDR3 is TGTGCCAGCAGCGTAGTAGGAGGGGGCGACTACAATGAGCAGTTCTTC.

In this sample, this clonotype turned up many times. The genes are TRBV7-2 and TRBJ2-3, with 7 positions matching TRBD1. The germline gives CDR1 SGHTA, CDR2 FQGNSA. V trimming: 8 bases; J trimming: 2 bases; junction bases outside the gene matches: 10. The CDR3 is 15 amino acids. CDR3 sequence (DNA): TGTGCCAGCGACAGGGCGTCCAGAACCACAGATACGCAGTATTTT. It is translated as CASDRASRTTDTQYF.

This clonotype was detected ten times or more. The V and J genes are TRBV7-9 and TRBJ1-2; 12 bases match TRBD1. The germline CDR1 and CDR2 sequences are SEHNR and FQNEAQ (reference sequence). CDR3 length equals 14 residues. The ends lost 4 bases at V and 6 bases at J; junction bases unmatched: 3. The CDR3 protein is CASSSGTGGHGYTF. CDR3 bases: TGTGCCAGCAGCTCCGGGACAGGGGGCCATGGCTACACCTTC.

This clonotype was recorded at least ten times. The chain couples TRBV6-2 or TRBV6-3 to TRBJ2-5, with TRBD2 matching over 8 bases. The J segment lost 5 bases and the V segment lost 7 bases, leaving 9 bases of the junction unmatched. This CDR3 is built from 14 residues. The germline CDR1 and CDR2 sequences are MNHEY and SVGEGT. The DNA of the CDR3 is TGTGCCAGCATGAGACGGGAGGGGGGCGAGACCCAGTACTTC. Its protein product is CASMRREGGETQYF.

This sequence joins TRBV5-6 and TRBJ2-2; 9 bases agree with TRBD2. This CDR3 has 16 amino acids. Trimming at V came to 0 bases and at J to 6 bases, leaving 6 bases not matched to a gene. Germline CDR1 and CDR2: SGHDT and YYEEEE. The CDR3 loop reads CASSLVAGGPAGELFF. The CDR3 DNA reads TGTGCCAGCAGCTTGGTGGCGGGAGGGCCGGCCGGGGAGCTGTTTTTT.

The chain links TRBV28 to TRBJ2-7, with 9 bases lining up with TRBD1. Germline V CDR1 and CDR2: MDHEN, SYDVKM. The CDR3 has 14 residues. V gave up 3 bases and J gave up 2 bases; unmatched junction bases: 2. In DNA form, the CDR3 reads TGTGCCAGCAGTTTCGGGACAGGGCCCTACGAGCAGTACTTC. Its protein product is CASSFGTGPYEQYF.

This clonotype was counted ten times or more. This chain uses TRBV5-6 with TRBJ1-2; D is possibly TRBD1 (6 bases). The CDR3 runs 17 residues. CDR1 is SGHDT, CDR2 YYEEEE, per germline. The germline V and J ends were trimmed by 0 bases and 7 bases, with 22 bases remaining between them. CDR3 bases: TGTGCCAGCAGCTTGGAGCTCCGGACGGGGGGCGCAGGTGGCTACACCTTC. Translation gives CASSLELRTGGAGGYTF.

In the case of this clonotype: With a far larger clone one base away, a read error is the likely cause. The chain joins TRBV11-2 to TRBJ2-7; D is unclear. Germline values: CDR1 SGHAT, CDR2 FQNNGV. The CDR3 has 15 amino acids. Trimming left V 4 bases short and J 7 bases short, with 20 bases between. The chain's CDR3 is CASSSASSSYNEQYF. As DNA, the CDR3 is TGTGCCAGCAGCTCGGCTTCGAGCTCCTACAATGAGCAGTACTTC.

This chain joins TRBV7-8 and TRBJ2-3; 8 positions match TRBD2. CDR3 length equals 16 residues. Trimming at V came to 3 bases and at J to 2 bases, leaving 7 bases not matched to a gene. CDR1 and CDR2 from the germline V gene are SGHVS and FQNEAQ. The CDR3 reads CASSFGLAAFTDTQYF. For the CDR3, the DNA is TGTGCCAGCAGCTTCGGACTAGCAGCCTTCACAGATACGCAGTATTTT.

This clonotype was detected many times. This chain connects TRBV6-2 or TRBV6-3 to TRBJ2-1; the match to TRBD2 covers 11 bases. The CDR3 totals 16 residues. V was pared by 8 bases and J by 0 bases, with 6 bases of the junction left unmatched. In germline, CDR1 is MNHEY, CDR2 SVGEGT. The CDR3 sequence is CASDLAGGNSYNEQFF. The CDR3 DNA reads TGTGCCAGCGACTTAGCGGGGGGGAACTCCTACAATGAGCAGTTCTTC.

This clonotype was counted many times. V is TRBV20-1 and J is TRBJ2-1; tentative D call: TRBD2 (6 bases). The CDR3 loop spans 16 amino acids. Trimming pared 0 bases from V and 3 bases from J, leaving 15 bases between. Germline lookup yields CDR1 DFQATT and CDR2 SNEGSKA (reference sequence). In DNA, the CDR3 is TGCAGTGCTAGAGACGCGGGGCAGGGCAGCTACAATGAGCAGTTCTTC. Translated, it gives CSARDAGQGSYNEQFF.

The chain carries TRBV19 and TRBJ2-4; D is ambiguous. The ends were cut back, 5 bases at V and 2 bases at J, with 7 bases in the middle. The CDR3 extends over 13 amino acids. Germline-derived CDR1 and CDR2 are LNHDA and SQIVND (reference sequence). The CDR3 DNA reads TGTGCCAGTAGTTTGGGTTCCAAAAACATTCAGTACTTC. Protein product: CASSLGSKNIQYF. The complete variable domain, with remaining parts taken from reference TRBV19 and TRBJ2-4, reads DGGITQSPKYLFRKEGQNVTLSCEQNLNHDAMYWYRQDPGQGLRLIYYSQIVNDFQKGDIAEGYSVSREKKESFPLTVTSAQKNPTAFYLCASSLGSKNIQYFGAGTRLSVL.

This clonotype was recorded many times. The chain couples TRBV30 to TRBJ1-1; D gene uncertain. The CDR3 totals 12 residues. The germline V gene encodes CDR1 GTSNPN and CDR2 SVGIG (reference sequence). Trimming took off 0 bases at V and 8 bases at J, with 10 bases between the two ends. The CDR3 nucleotides are TGTGCCTGGAGTGTAGGTCCCGCCGAAGCTTTCTTT. This translates into CAWSVGPAEAFF.

This clonotype occurred once. The chain links TRBV5-1 to TRBJ2-1, with 7 bases aligning to TRBD2. There are 16 residues in the CDR3. CDR1 and CDR2 from the germline V gene are SGHRS and YFSETQ. Trimming at V came to 0 bases and at J to 4 bases, leaving 7 bases not matched to a gene. The CDR3 is CASSLDAGAGYNEQFF. The CDR3 bases are TGCGCCAGCAGCTTGGACGCGGGAGCAGGGTACAATGAGCAGTTCTTC.